This TCR beta chain was sequenced in a study of T cell responses to AZD1222 COVID-19 vaccine. Study conclusions and caveats: At study baseline, merely five or six AZD1222 recipients were seropositive. In all cases, repertoires were sampled only after the peak T cell response. With dominance at 160-218 and 743-854, vaccine-associated CD4 TCRs spanned spike.

The germline gives CDR1 MNHEY, CDR2 SVGAGI. This CDR3 spans 15 amino acids. With 0 bases removed from V and 6 bases from J, the gap between germline ends came to 11 bases. Some clones are missing from TCRdb's copy, which holds only in-frame ones; the method was immunoSEQ multiplex PCR. The sample yields more than 70,000 clones, approximately 90% seen once. Of note for this clone: Its antigen is unidentified.

The sequences come from peripheral blood, collected 28 days after the second AZD1222 dose. The TCR sequence derives from an adult who received the AZD1222 COVID-19 vaccine. J is TRBJ1-4 and V is TRBV6-5; no definite D call. Written as DNA, the CDR3 is TGTGCCAGCAGTTACTCGGGGAGAGGAGATGAAAAACTGTTTTTT. Protein sequence: CASSYSGRGDEKLFF.